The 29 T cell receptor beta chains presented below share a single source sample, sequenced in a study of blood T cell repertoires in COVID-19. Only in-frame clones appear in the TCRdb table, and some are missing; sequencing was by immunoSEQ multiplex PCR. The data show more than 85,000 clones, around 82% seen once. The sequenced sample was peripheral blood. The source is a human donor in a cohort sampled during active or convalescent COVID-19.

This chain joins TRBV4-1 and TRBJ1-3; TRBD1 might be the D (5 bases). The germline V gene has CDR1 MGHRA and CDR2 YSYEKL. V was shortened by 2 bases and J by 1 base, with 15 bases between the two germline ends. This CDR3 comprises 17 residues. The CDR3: CASSQPGGAVSGNTIYF. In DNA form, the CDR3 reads TGCGCCAGCAGCCAACCTGGCGGGGCGGTTTCTGGAAACACCATATATTTT.

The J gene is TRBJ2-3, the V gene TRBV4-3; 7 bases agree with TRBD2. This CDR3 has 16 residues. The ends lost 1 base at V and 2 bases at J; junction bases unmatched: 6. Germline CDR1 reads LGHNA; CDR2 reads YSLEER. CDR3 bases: TGCGCCAGCAGCCAAGCTGTGAGCGGGATCACAGATACGCAGTATTTT. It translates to CASSQAVSGITDTQYF.

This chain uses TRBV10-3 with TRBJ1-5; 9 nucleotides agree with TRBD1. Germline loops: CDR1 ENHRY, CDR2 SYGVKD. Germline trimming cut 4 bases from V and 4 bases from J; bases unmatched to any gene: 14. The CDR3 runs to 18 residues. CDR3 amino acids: CAISAGDRAGSGNQPQHF. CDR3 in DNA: TGTGCCATCAGTGCTGGGGACAGGGCTGGATCGGGGAATCAGCCCCAGCATTTT.

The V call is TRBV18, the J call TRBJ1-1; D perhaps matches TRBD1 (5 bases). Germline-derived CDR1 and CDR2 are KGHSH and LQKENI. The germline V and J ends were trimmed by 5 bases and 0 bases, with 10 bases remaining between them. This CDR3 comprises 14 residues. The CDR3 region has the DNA TGTGCCAGCTCAATGGGGCACATGAACACTGAAGCTTTCTTT. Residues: CASSMGHMNTEAFF.

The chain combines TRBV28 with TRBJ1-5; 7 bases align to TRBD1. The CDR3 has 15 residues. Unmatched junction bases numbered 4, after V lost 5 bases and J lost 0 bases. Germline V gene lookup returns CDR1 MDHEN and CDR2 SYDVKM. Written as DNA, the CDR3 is TGTGCCAGCAGTCGGGACAGCCATAGCAATCAGCCCCAGCATTTT. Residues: CASSRDSHSNQPQHF.

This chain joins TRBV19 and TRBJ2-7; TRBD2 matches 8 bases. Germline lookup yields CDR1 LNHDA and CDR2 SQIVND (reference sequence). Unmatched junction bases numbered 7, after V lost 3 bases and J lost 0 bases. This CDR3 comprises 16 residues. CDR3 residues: CASSIGLAFTSYEQYF. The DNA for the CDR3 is TGTGCCAGTAGTATCGGACTAGCATTCACCTCCTACGAGCAGTACTTC.

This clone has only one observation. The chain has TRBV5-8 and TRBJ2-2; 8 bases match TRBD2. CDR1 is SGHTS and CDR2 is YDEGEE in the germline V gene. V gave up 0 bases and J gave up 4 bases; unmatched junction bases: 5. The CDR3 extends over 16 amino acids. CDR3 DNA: TGTGCCAGCAGCTTGGAGCGGGGGAGATCCACCGGGGAGCTGTTTTTT. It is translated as CASSLERGRSTGELFF.

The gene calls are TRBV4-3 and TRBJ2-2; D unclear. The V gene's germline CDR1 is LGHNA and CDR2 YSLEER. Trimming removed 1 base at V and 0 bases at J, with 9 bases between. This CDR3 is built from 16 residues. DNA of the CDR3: TGCGCCAGCAGCCAAGTCTCCTCAGCGAACACCGGGGAGCTGTTTTTT. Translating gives CASSQVSSANTGELFF.

The chain's CDR3 is CASSQATDRYEQYF. The CDR3 DNA reads as TGTGCCAGCTCACAAGCAACGGACAGGTACGAGCAGTACTTC. V and J are TRBV18 and TRBJ2-7, with 7 bases lining up with TRBD1. The CDR3 runs 14 residues. Germline assignment: CDR1 KGHSH and CDR2 LQKENI. V lost 4 bases, J lost 4 bases, and 7 bases stayed unmatched.

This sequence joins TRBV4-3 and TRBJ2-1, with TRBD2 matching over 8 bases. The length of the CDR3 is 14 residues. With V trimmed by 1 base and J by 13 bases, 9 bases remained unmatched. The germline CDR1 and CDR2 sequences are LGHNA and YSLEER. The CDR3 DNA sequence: TGCGCCAGCAGCCAAGGGCGAAGTGGGACTAGTCAGTTCTTC. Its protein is CASSQGRSGTSQFF.

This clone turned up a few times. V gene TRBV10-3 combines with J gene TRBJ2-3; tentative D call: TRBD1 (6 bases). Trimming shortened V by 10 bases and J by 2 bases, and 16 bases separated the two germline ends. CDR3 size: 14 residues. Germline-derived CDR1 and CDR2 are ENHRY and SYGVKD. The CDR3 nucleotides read TGTGCCACCTGGACAGCCCTATCCACAGATACGCAGTATTTT. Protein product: CATWTALSTDTQYF.

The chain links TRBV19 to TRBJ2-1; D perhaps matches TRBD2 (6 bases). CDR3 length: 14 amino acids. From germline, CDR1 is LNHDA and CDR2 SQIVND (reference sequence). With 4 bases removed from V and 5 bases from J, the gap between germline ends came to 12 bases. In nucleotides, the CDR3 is TGTGCCAGTAGTACAGGGAGGTGGGACAATGAGCAGTTCTTC. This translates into CASSTGRWDNEQFF.

In DNA form, the CDR3 reads TGTGCCAGCAGGGACGTTTCGGCAGGGGCAGAGACCCAGTACTTC. Translated: CASRDVSAGAETQYF. The rearrangement joins TRBV6-5 to TRBJ2-5, with D possibly TRBD1 on 6 matching bases. The V gene's germline CDR1 is MNHEY and CDR2 SVGAGI. V was cut by 6 bases and J by 4 bases, with 18 bases left in between. The CDR3 is made up of 15 amino acids.

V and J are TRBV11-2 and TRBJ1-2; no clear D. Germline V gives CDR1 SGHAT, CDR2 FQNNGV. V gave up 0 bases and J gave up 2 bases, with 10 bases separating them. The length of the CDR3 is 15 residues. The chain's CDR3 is CASSLDHGWNYGYTF. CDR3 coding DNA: TGTGCCAGCAGCTTAGATCACGGGTGGAACTATGGCTACACCTTC.

The CDR3 region is CASSSETSGRVSSYEQYF. For the CDR3, the DNA is TGCGCCAGCAGCTCCGAGACTAGCGGGAGGGTAAGCTCCTACGAGCAGTACTTC. The chain is built from TRBV5-1 and TRBJ2-7; 14 bases align to TRBD2. V lost 3 bases to trimming and J lost 0 bases; unmatched junction nucleotides: 8. Per germline, CDR1 SGHRS and CDR2 YFSETQ. The CDR3 consists of 18 residues.

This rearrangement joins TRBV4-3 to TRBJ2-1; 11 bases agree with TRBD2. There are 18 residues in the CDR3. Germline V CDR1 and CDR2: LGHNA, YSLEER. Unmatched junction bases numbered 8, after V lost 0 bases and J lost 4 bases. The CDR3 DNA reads TGCGCCAGCAGCCAAGATCCCCTAGCGGGAGGTATATACAATGAGCAGTTCTTC. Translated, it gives CASSQDPLAGGIYNEQFF.

The CDR3 protein is CASSSSDTYEQYF. CDR3 nucleotides: TGTGCCAGCAGTAGCTCCGATACCTACGAGCAGTACTTC. The gene calls are TRBV2 and TRBJ2-7; the D is unclear. Germline V gene sequence: CDR1 SNHLY, CDR2 FYNNEI. The CDR3 spans 13 residues. The V end lost 5 bases, the J end lost 2 bases, and 10 bases lay between the germline ends.

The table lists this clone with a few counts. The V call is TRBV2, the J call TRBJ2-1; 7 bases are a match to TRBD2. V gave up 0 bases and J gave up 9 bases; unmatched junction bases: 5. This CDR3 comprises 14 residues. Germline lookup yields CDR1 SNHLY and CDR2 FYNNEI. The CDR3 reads CASSEALTSTEQFF. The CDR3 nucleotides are TGTGCCAGCAGTGAAGCGTTGACTAGCACTGAGCAGTTCTTC.

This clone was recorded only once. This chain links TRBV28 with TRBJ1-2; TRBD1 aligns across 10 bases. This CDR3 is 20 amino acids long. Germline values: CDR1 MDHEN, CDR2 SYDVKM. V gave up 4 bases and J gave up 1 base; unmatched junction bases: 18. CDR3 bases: TGTGCCAGCAGTTCGCTCTTCCCTACGTCGGGACAGGGGCATAACTATGGCTACACCTTC. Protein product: CASSSLFPTSGQGHNYGYTF.

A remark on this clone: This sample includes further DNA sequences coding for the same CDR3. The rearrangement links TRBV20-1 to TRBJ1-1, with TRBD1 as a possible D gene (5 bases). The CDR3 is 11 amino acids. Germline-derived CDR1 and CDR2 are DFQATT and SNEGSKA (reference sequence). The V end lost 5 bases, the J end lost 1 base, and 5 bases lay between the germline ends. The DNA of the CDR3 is TGCAGTGCTCAGGGGAACACTGAAGCTTTCTTT. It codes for CSAQGNTEAFF.

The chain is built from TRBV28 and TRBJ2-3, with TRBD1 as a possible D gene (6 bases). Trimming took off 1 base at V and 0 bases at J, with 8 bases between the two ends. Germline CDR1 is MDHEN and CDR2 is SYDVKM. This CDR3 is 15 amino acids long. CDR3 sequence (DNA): TGTGCCAGCAGTTTATCAGGGGCGAGCACAGATACGCAGTATTTT. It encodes CASSLSGASTDTQYF.

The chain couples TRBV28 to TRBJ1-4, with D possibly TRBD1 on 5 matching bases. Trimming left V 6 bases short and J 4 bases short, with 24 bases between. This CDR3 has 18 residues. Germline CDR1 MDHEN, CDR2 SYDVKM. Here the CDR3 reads CASSYSRGGLALNEKLFF. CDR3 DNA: TGTGCCAGCAGCTACAGCCGGGGGGGTCTGGCTCTTAATGAAAAACTGTTTTTT.

DNA for the CDR3: TGTGCCAGCAGCGGGCGAACAGATACGCAGTATTTT. The encoded protein is CASSGRTDTQYF. This chain links TRBV7-6 with TRBJ2-3; D ambiguous. The CDR3 contains 12 residues. Per germline, CDR1 SGHVS and CDR2 FNYEAQ. V was pared by 5 bases and J by 3 bases, with 6 bases between.

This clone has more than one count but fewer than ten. The CDR3 sequence: CASSQDHRALAGYEQYF. CDR3 sequence (DNA): TGCGCCAGCAGCCAAGATCACAGGGCACTAGCGGGGTACGAGCAGTACTTC. The J gene is TRBJ2-7, the V gene TRBV4-3; 10 positions agree with TRBD2. Germline values: CDR1 LGHNA, CDR2 YSLEER. This CDR3 region has 17 residues. V lost 0 bases to trimming and J lost 4 bases; unmatched junction nucleotides: 9.

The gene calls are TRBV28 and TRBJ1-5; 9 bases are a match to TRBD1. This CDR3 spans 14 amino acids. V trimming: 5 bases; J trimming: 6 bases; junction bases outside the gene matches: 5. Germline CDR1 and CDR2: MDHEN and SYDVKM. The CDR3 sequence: CASSPTGGGQPQHF. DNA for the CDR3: TGTGCCAGCAGTCCAACAGGGGGCGGTCAGCCCCAGCATTTT.

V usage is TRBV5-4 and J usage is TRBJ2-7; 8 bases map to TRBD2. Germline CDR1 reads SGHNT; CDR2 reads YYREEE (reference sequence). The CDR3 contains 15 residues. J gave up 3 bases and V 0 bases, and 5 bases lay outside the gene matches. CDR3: CASSLDRAGVYEQYF. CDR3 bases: TGTGCCAGCAGCTTGGATCGAGCGGGAGTCTACGAGCAGTACTTC. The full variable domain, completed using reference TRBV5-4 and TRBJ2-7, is ETGVTQSPTHLIKTRGQQVTLRCSSQSGHNTVSWYQQALGQGPQFIFQYYREEENGRGNFPPRFSGLQFPNYSSELNVNALELDDSALYLCASSLDRAGVYEQYFGPGTRLTVT.

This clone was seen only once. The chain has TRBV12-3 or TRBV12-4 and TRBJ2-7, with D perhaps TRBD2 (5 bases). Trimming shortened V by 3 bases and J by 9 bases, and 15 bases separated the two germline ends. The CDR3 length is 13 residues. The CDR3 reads CASSLVDDRGQYF. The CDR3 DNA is TGTGCCAGCAGTTTGGTTGATGATCGGGGGCAGTACTTC.

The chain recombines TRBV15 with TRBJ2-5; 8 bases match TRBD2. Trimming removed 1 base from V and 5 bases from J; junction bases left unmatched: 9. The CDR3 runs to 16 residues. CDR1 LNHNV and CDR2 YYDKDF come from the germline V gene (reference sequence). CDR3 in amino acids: CATSRAGSGVQETQYF. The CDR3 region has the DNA TGTGCCACCAGCAGAGCGGGTAGCGGGGTGCAGGAGACCCAGTACTTC.

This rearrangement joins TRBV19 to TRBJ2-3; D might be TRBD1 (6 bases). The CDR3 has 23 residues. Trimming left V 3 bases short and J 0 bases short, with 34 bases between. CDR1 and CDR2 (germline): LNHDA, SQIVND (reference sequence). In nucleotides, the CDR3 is TGTGCCAGTAGTATTCTATTAGCAGGACAGCCGTCTCTTAAATCTCCTAGCACAGATACGCAGTATTTT. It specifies CASSILLAGQPSLKSPSTDTQYF.